The source of this T cell receptor beta chain is a study of cytomegalovirus exposure and HLA in healthy donors (dated by TCRdb to about 2017). Broadly, across the study: An earlier analysis of several hundred of the donors reported roughly 300 Gb of sequence data and more than 90 million unique TCR beta sequences from some 180 million T cells. The later analysis used no new phenotypic data to find candidate immune exposures, relying instead on TCR beta sequences and their occurrence across donors. On average, around 200,000 unique TCR beta nucleotide sequences were sequenced per donor among several hundred genotyped donors of the cohort, with about 17% of those sequences being non-productive. Every repertoire in the discovery cohort had been generated on one and the same sequencing platform. Using immunosequencing, the study profiled T cell repertoires from fewer than 700 subjects and related those repertoires to cytomegalovirus serostatus. Typing coverage varied by locus: 629-630 donors for A, B, C, DRB1 and DQB1; about 520 for DQA1; over 600 for DPA1; 450 to 480 for DPB1. A later analysis re-analyzed previously published TCR beta repertoires from several hundred donors and added high-resolution HLA genotyping to study TCR occurrence patterns. An early release covering around 630 HLA-typed donors comprised about 300 gigabases of sequencing data and approximately 85 million unique TCR sequences. In an earlier analysis of 500 to 650 of the donors, high-throughput TCR beta sequencing was used to judge whether each TCR beta V gene segment behaved as functional or pseudogenic. A separate validation cohort of approximately 130 different subjects was used in addition to the approximately 610-subject first cohort. Genome-wide SNP genotypes for about 60% of the roughly 670 donors were used in a later genetic analysis, which treated that subset as a discovery cohort. Of the approximately 400 genotyped donors, more than 75% were placed in the genetic ancestry cluster associated with self-reported Caucasian donors. Class I and class II HLA loci were covered by the typing at four-digit resolution. High-throughput TCR immunosequencing, statistical association of individual TCRs with disease status, and machine learning were combined to predict cytomegalovirus infection status. Donor age, sex, ethnicity and CMV serostatus were compiled together with the repertoire data. The study aimed to test whether signatures of past pathogen exposure could be identified by cataloging public T cell receptors. Roughly 5 DR-DQ haplotypes were handled as single units for association and clustering, since linkage in the cohort was strong. What the work shows at the level of the full study, not this receptor alone: In vitro tests confirmed that a few of the cytomegalovirus-associated TCR beta chains recognize cytomegalovirus antigens. CMV serostatus was the only immune exposure information available for the cohort. Because some donors lacked HLA typing at each locus, the association tests relied only on the typed subset. According to a later analysis, most CMV-associated TCR beta chains appeared to be HLA-restricted, and the HLA associations seemed to be driven largely by CMV exposure. According to a later analysis, parvovirus B19, influenza, CMV and Epstein-Barr virus appeared linked to several top co-occurrence clusters. A cluster of highly shared sequence variants was judged likely to be a technical artifact of the sequencing pipeline. V-gene and J-gene trimming of TCR beta chains was associated with a missense DCLRE1C variant in a later genetic analysis, and the association was replicated in an independent cohort. Linkage disequilibrium might explain the correlated functional status among segregating V segments, but an unknown experimental factor could not be excluded. The study listed approximately 150 TCR beta chains as associated with cytomegalovirus. Across donors, most TCR sequences were observed very rarely, whereas some public TCRs were present in many individuals. Because the 87-base-pair reads could not distinguish some IMGT-functional V segments, including TRBV6-2 and TRBV6-3, those segments were excluded. In a later analysis, HLA-associated TCR beta chains were found to be more clonally expanded and to have lower generation probabilities than equally common non-associated chains. In both the original and validation cohorts, the classifier was reported to diagnose cytomegalovirus status with high specificity and sensitivity. Specific HLA alleles were associated with 15,000 to 20,000 TCR beta sequences at a false discovery rate of 0.05 in a later analysis. The authors suggested that the approach could potentially be generalized to other disease states and immunological phenotypes. Roughly uniform sequencing depth across donors was assumed in presence/absence analyses, although this assumption may not hold. When HLA alleles, especially DR and DQ, strongly co-occurred, TCR associations were difficult to assign to individual alleles. In an earlier analysis of more than 500 of the donors, most TCR beta V segments appeared in productive rearrangements about 87% or about 30% of the time, broadly matching IMGT annotations. Because counts were too low, more than 15 rarely observed V segments, including chromosome 9 orphons, were excluded from the earlier analysis of around 640 of the donors. Compared with the roughly 670-donor mean, donors in an Asian-associated ancestry cluster had fewer N-insertions in productive TCRs, according to a later genetic analysis. Only TCR beta chains were sequenced in this cohort, and the absence of alpha or paired-chain data limited detectable features. In a later analysis, the rate of TCR association differed among HLA loci, with DRB1 alleles having the most associated TCRs and HLA-C alleles having the fewest. A further reported finding was that TCR beta sequences accurately predicted the HLA-A and HLA-B alleles for most subjects in the first cohort.

A word on this clone: It has no known antigen specificity.

The CDR3 spans 16 residues, from the cysteine through the phenylalanine. The kept DNA is CDR3 alone, 48 bases in frame from the first base. Ends trimmed: V by 6 bases, J by 5 bases; bases unmatched to a gene: 10. The germline V gene encodes CDR1 LGHNT and CDR2 FRNRAP. The cohort consisted of 650 to 850 healthy bone marrow donors. Cohort members were all nominally healthy when sampled, although unrecorded immune exposures were likely present. The donor was CMV seronegative and belonged to the group of 320 or so seronegative cohort members. Each donor provided a peripheral blood sample, and peripheral blood mononuclear cells were used for TCR beta sequencing. Genomic DNA was extracted from the blood cell samples with the Qiagen DNeasy Blood Extraction Kit. Preparation of the library involved the immunoSEQ multiplex PCR assay. A mixture of 60 forward primers for TCR Vbeta segments and 13 reverse primers for TCR Jbeta segments was used in the multiplex PCR. Amplification of the CDR3 region of rearranged TCR beta genes was performed with a multiplex PCR assay on genomic DNA. The Illumina HiSeq System was used to sequence the amplified TCR beta libraries as 87-base-pair reads. The published analysis was carried out like this. A later analysis counted about 80 million unique TCR beta chains across the 700 or so repertoires, and about 10 million of these chains were shared by at least two donors. A nearest-neighbor algorithm error-corrected the raw reads and collapsed the reads into unique sequences, merging closely related sequences to remove PCR and sequencing errors. To assign V, D and J gene segments, CDR3 sequences were aligned to IMGT reference sequences. Each retained sequence needed at least a six-nucleotide match to both a V gene segment and a J gene segment. Rearrangements were called productive when the CDR3 lacked stop codons and stayed in frame with V and J; all others were non-productive. CDR3 was defined according to IMGT convention as the region running from the second conserved V-encoded cysteine to the conserved J-encoded phenylalanine. The earlier analysis of about 560 of the donors excluded any sequence lacking an unambiguous match to a single V gene segment. In an earlier analysis of several hundred of the donors, V segments were called functional above 56.7% productive rearrangements and were called segregating when the between-donor standard deviation exceeded 5%. A statistical classification framework was developed to diagnose cytomegalovirus status using the catalog of TCR beta chain sequences. In a later analysis, TCR nucleotide sequences were compared against IMGT/GENE-DB human TR gene sequences so that V and J genes could be assigned. The TCRdist pipeline was used in a later analysis to assign CDR3 sequences and most-parsimonious VDJ recombination scenarios. In a later analysis, every TCR beta chain was defined by the combination of its CDR3 amino acid sequence and its V-gene family, and reads without a unique V-gene family were dropped. As a way to deal with suspected cross-contamination and a sequencing artifact, a later analysis dropped roughly 620 nucleotide sequences that were highly shared and had low generation probability. In a later analysis, a clonal expansion index for each public chain was calculated from normalized within-repertoire ranks of inferred template counts. In a later analysis, generation probabilities were computed with a VDJ recombination model fitted to out-of-frame rearrangements, and the resulting probabilities were checked against IGoR. In a later analysis, TCR-TCR, TCR-HLA and TCR-CMV co-occurrence was scored with hypergeometric tests, and a repertoire-size bias correction was applied to TCR pairs. In a later analysis, false discovery rates were estimated by permuting HLA or CMV assignments 20 times. In a later analysis, co-occurring TCRs were grouped using DBSCAN, and TCRdist sequence similarity was added for clustering within HLA-allele-positive subsets. For co-occurrence clustering, repertoires with fewer than 30,000 or more than 120,000 public chains were excluded, along with several repertoires with anomalous nucleotide sharing. In TCRdb, the immuneACCESS table is reduced to in-frame sequences with V and J assigned. These tables do not hold every clone; where another copy was compared, an unresolved V gene accounts for under half, and the others remain unexplained. That table gives V, J and clone size, and the DNA gave D and trimming. This sample's table has entries for 150,000 to 200,000 clones. In total, the top ten clones hold approximately 2.3% of the sample.

This receptor chain uses TRBV12-5 and TRBJ2-2, and TRBD1 matches 9 of the central bases. The source material was PBMCs. The TCR was taken from a man in his thirties or forties in good health and CMV-seronegative. The CDR3 reads CASGSHRGRVTGELFF. The DNA is as follows: TGTGCTAGTGGATCCCACAGGGGGCGCGTGACCGGGGAGCTGTTTTTT.